The next 21 T cell receptor beta chains were all read from a single sample in a study of blood T cell repertoires in COVID-19 (dated by TCRdb to the early 2020s). The library was generated by the immunoSEQ multiplex PCR assay. TCRdb holds this immuneACCESS table with in-frame rearrangements only. Some clones are missing; in checked studies, unresolved V genes explain under half, and the rest has no known cause. This sample comprises 100,000 to 130,000 clones, 70% to 90% of them detected only once. Of the sample, approximately 6.2% is held by the ten largest clones. Sequencing was done on a sample of peripheral blood. Every receptor here comes from a man aged 45-65 years with active or convalescent COVID-19.

J is TRBJ2-1 and V is TRBV11-3, with 8 bases lining up with TRBD2. Looked up from germline, CDR1 is SGHNT and CDR2 is YENEEA. This CDR3 has 16 residues. The J segment lost 6 bases and the V segment lost 3 bases, leaving 10 bases of the junction unmatched. The CDR3 here is CASSFGASGGFNEQFF. For the CDR3, the DNA is TGTGCCAGCAGCTTTGGTGCAAGCGGGGGCTTCAATGAGCAGTTCTTC. The full variable domain, rest sourced from reference TRBV11-3 and TRBJ2-1, is EAGVVQSPRYKIIEKKQPVAFWCNPISGHNTLYWYLQNLGQGPELLIRYENEEAVDDSQLPKDRFSAERLKGVDSTLKIQPAELGDSAVYLCASSFGASGGFNEQFFGPGTRLTVL.

The chain links TRBV7-8 to TRBJ2-2, with D unclear. V was clipped by 5 bases and J by 0 bases, with 10 bases between them. This CDR3 is 15 amino acids long. Germline values: CDR1 SGHVS, CDR2 FQNEAQ. The CDR3 sequence: CASSPSTTNTGELFF. The CDR3 nucleotides are TGTGCCAGCAGCCCAAGCACTACGAACACCGGGGAGCTGTTTTTT.

This clone has a handful of counts. The CDR3 loop reads CASADRGTGDEQFF. For the CDR3, the DNA is TGTGCCAGCGCGGACAGGGGAACTGGGGATGAGCAGTTCTTC. The chain joins TRBV27 to TRBJ2-1; 9 bases fit TRBD1. CDR3 length equals 14 residues. The V gene's germline CDR1 is MNHEY and CDR2 SMNVEV (reference sequence). With 8 bases clipped from V and 8 bases from J, the junction kept 10 bases outside the gene matches.

The rearrangement joins TRBV29-1 to TRBJ1-2; D perhaps matches TRBD1 (5 bases). From germline, CDR1 is SQVTM and CDR2 ANQGSEA. V was clipped by 5 bases and J by 5 bases, with 15 bases between them. The CDR3 contains 13 residues. CDR3 sequence reads: CSVSVTDSYGYTF. The CDR3 DNA reads as TGCAGCGTTTCCGTGACAGATTCTTATGGCTACACCTTC. Using reference TRBV29-1 and TRBJ1-2 for the parts outside the CDR3, the full variable domain is SAVISQKPSRDICQRGTSLTIQCQVDSQVTMMFWYRQQPGQSLTLIATANQGSEATYESGFVIDKFPISRPNLTFSTLTVSNMSPEDSSIYLCSVSVTDSYGYTFGSGTRLTVV.

V usage is TRBV6-5 and J usage is TRBJ2-7; the match to TRBD1 covers 10 bases. The CDR3 extends over 15 amino acids. Germline lookup yields CDR1 MNHEY and CDR2 SVGAGI. With V trimmed by 6 bases and J by 1 base, 6 bases remained unmatched. CDR3 coding DNA: TGTGCCAGCAGCTTAACGGGACAGGGGTCCTACGAGCAGTACTTC. This encodes CASSLTGQGSYEQYF.

The chain has TRBV24-1 and TRBJ2-7; TRBD2 matches at 9 bases. Looked up from germline, CDR1 is KGHDR and CDR2 is SFDVKD. V dropped 5 bases and J dropped 4; count of bases not matched to a gene: 11. CDR3 length: 16 amino acids. In DNA, the CDR3 is TGTGCCACCAGTGGCCAGACTAGCGGAGCATTTTACGAGCAGTACTTC. Its translation: CATSGQTSGAFYEQYF.

The chain has TRBV28 and TRBJ1-5; 12 nucleotides match TRBD1. There are 18 residues in the CDR3. V gave up 7 bases and J gave up 7 bases; unmatched junction bases: 17. The germline gives CDR1 MDHEN, CDR2 SYDVKM. For the CDR3, the DNA is TGTGCCAGCATCACCGGGGGACAGGGGGCTTTAAGATACCAGCCCCAGCATTTT. Protein sequence: CASITGGQGALRYQPQHF.

The chain carries TRBV28 and TRBJ2-6, with D unclear. Trimming removed 7 bases from V and 1 base from J, with 5 bases in between. The CDR3 loop spans 13 amino acids. Per germline, CDR1 MDHEN and CDR2 SYDVKM. CDR3 DNA sequence: TGTGCCAGCAATCTTTCTGGGGCCAACGTCCTGACTTTC. It codes for CASNLSGANVLTF.

In its sample, this clone was seen a few times. This chain connects TRBV9 to TRBJ2-3, with D possibly matching TRBD2 (6 bases). V was pared by 2 bases and J by 2 bases, with 9 bases between. Germline-derived CDR1 and CDR2 are SGDLS and YYNGEE. This CDR3 region has 14 residues. The chain's CDR3 is CASSVLANTDTQYF. The DNA for the CDR3 is TGTGCCAGCAGCGTCCTAGCGAACACAGATACGCAGTATTTT.

The CDR3 bases are TGTGCCAGTAGTATTCGACCTCCGACTAGCGGTTACAATGAGCAGTTCTTC. Translation: CASSIRPPTSGYNEQFF. The rearrangement links TRBV19 to TRBJ2-1; 9 bases line up with TRBD2. The V segment lost 3 bases and the J segment 4 bases; nucleotides outside the gene matches: 10. The length of the CDR3 is 17 residues. Germline CDR1 reads LNHDA; CDR2 reads SQIVND (reference sequence).

This rearrangement joins TRBV6-5 to TRBJ1-5; D is possibly TRBD1 (5 bases). Germline V gives CDR1 MNHEY, CDR2 SVGAGI. The ends were cut back, 8 bases at V and 2 bases at J, with 10 bases in the middle. The CDR3 loop spans 13 amino acids. CDR3 in DNA: TGTGCCAGCGGATGGGGGGGCAATCAGCCCCAGCATTTT. It is translated as CASGWGGNQPQHF.

The DNA for the CDR3 is TGTGCCTGGAGGGCCCAACTAGCGGGAGCGTGGCAGTACTTC. This encodes CAWRAQLAGAWQYF. The chain couples TRBV30 to TRBJ2-7; the match to TRBD2 covers 11 bases. This CDR3 spans 14 amino acids. Germline V gives CDR1 GTSNPN, CDR2 SVGIG (reference sequence). Trimming removed 3 bases from V and 9 bases from J; junction bases left unmatched: 10.

A note on this clone: One junction end disagrees with the germline gene, perhaps due to a read error. This chain uses TRBV28 with TRBJ2-3, with 7 bases lining up with TRBD2. The CDR3 consists of 11 residues. Germline V gene lookup returns CDR1 MDHEN and CDR2 SYDVKM. CDR3: CASSPGLGWSF. CDR3 nucleotide sequence: TGTGCCAGCAGCCCCGGACTAGGTTGGTCTTTT.

V gene TRBV2 combines with J gene TRBJ2-3, with 8 bases lining up with TRBD1. Germline V gene sequence: CDR1 SNHLY, CDR2 FYNNEI. The CDR3 covers 15 residues. V dropped 5 bases and J dropped 0; count of bases not matched to a gene: 4. The CDR3 nucleotides are TGTGCCAGCAGTCTTGGACAGGGTAGCACAGATACGCAGTATTTT. It is translated as CASSLGQGSTDTQYF.

For the CDR3, the DNA is TGTGCCAGTAGTATTGCGGTTCAGAGTCATGAGCAGTTCTTC. Residues: CASSIAVQSHEQFF. The gene calls are TRBV19 and TRBJ2-1; D uncertain. The CDR3 covers 14 residues. The ends were cut back, 3 bases at V and 8 bases at J, with 14 bases in the middle. Germline-derived CDR1 and CDR2 are LNHDA and SQIVND (reference sequence).

The rearrangement joins TRBV11-2 to TRBJ2-5; perhaps TRBD1 as D (8 bases). This CDR3 contains 14 residues. Germline V gene lookup returns CDR1 SGHAT and CDR2 FQNNGV. V lost 5 bases and J lost 5, with 15 bases in between. The CDR3 sequence: CASSEGQGGETQYF. For the CDR3, the DNA is TGTGCCAGCAGCGAAGGACAGGGAGGGGAGACCCAGTACTTC.

This clone was counted a few times. The chain uses TRBV10-1 and TRBJ1-2; D is undetermined. This CDR3 region has 15 residues. The germline CDR1 and CDR2 sequences are WNHNN and SYGVQD (reference sequence). V dropped 3 bases and J dropped 5 bases, with 16 bases sitting between them. The CDR3 region has the DNA TGCGCCAGCAGTGAATCCTCAAAGAGACTATATGGCTACACCTTC. Translation: CASSESSKRLYGYTF.

This chain uses TRBV12-5 with TRBJ1-1; D remains unclear. V gave up 3 bases and J gave up 5 bases, with 16 bases separating them. CDR3 length equals 15 residues. CDR1 and CDR2 from the germline V gene are LGHNT and FRNRAP. Here the CDR3 reads CASGFSGQSKTEAFF. In DNA, the CDR3 is TGTGCTAGTGGTTTCTCGGGTCAGTCGAAGACTGAAGCTTTCTTT.

CDR3 bases: TGCGCCAGCCGATCCGGGACAACGAACACCGGGGAGCTGTTTTTT. Its protein product is CASRSGTTNTGELFF. V usage is TRBV5-1 and J usage is TRBJ2-2; possible D gene TRBD1, 6 bases. The CDR3 totals 15 residues. Trimming pared 7 bases from V and 0 bases from J, leaving 13 bases between. Germline CDR1 SGHRS, CDR2 YFSETQ.

Only one count was recorded for this clone. V gene TRBV6-2 or TRBV6-3 combines with J gene TRBJ2-4; D is undetermined. Trimming shortened V by 5 bases and J by 0 bases, and 5 bases separated the two germline ends. There are 13 residues in the CDR3. Germline V lookup: CDR1 MNHEY, CDR2 SVGEGT. CDR3 residues: CASSAVAKNIQYF. Here the CDR3 DNA reads TGTGCCAGCAGTGCGGTAGCCAAAAACATTCAGTACTTC.

The CDR3 reads CASSLISDTSTDTQYF. CDR3 sequence (DNA): TGTGCCAGCAGCTTAATATCGGACACTAGCACAGATACGCAGTATTTT. The rearrangement uses TRBV7-2 and TRBJ2-3; D is perhaps TRBD1 (5 bases). The CDR3 consists of 16 residues. V lost 2 bases and J lost 0, with 12 bases in between. The germline CDR1 and CDR2 sequences are SGHTA and FQGNSA.